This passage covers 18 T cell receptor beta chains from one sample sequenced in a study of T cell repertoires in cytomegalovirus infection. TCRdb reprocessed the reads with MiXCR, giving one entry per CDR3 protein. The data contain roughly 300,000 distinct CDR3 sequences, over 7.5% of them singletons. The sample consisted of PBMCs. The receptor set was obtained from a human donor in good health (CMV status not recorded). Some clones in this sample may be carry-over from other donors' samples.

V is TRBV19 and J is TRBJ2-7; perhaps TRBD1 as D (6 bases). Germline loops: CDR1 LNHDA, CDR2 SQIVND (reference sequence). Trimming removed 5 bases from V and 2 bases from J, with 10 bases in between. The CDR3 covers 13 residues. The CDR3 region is CASSVGQTYEQYF. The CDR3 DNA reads TGTGCCAGTAGTGTCGGACAGACCTACGAGCAGTACTTC.

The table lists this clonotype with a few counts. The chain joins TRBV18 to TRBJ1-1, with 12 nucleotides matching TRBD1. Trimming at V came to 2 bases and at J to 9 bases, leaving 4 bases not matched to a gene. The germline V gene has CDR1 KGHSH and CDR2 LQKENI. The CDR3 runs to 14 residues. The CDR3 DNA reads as TGTGCCAGCTCACCAGGGACAGGGGGCGAAAAAGCTTTCTTT. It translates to CASSPGTGGEKAFF.

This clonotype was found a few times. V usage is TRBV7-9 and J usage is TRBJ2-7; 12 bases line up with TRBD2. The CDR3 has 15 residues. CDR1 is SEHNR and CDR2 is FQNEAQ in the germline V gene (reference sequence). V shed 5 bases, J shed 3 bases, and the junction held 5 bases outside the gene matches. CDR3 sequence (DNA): TGTGCCAGCAGCGCACTAGCGGGAGGCCTCTACGAGCAGTACTTC. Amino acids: CASSALAGGLYEQYF.

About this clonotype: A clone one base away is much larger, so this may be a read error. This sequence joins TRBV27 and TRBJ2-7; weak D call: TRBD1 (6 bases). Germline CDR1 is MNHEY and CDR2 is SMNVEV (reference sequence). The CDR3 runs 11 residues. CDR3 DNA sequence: TGTGCCAGCAGTTTGGGGGCCGAGCGGTACTTC. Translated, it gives CASSLGAERYF.

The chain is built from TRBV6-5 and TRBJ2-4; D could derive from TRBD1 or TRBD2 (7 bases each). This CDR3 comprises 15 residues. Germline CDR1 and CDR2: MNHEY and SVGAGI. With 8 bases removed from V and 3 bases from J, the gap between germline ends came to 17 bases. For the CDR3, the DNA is TGTGCCAGCGCGGGCAGGGGGGAGGGCAAAAACATTCAGTACTTC. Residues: CASAGRGEGKNIQYF.

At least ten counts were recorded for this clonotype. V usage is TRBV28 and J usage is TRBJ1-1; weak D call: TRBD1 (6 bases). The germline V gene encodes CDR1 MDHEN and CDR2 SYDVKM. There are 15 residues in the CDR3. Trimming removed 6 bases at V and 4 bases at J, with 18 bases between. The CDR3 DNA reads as TGTGCCAGCAGCCCCCTCAGGGGTCAATTCACTGAAGCTTTCTTT. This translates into CASSPLRGQFTEAFF.

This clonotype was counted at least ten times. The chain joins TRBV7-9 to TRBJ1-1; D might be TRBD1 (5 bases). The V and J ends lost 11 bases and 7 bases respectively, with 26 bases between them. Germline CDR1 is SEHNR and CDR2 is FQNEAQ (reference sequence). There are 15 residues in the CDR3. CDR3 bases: TGTGCCTGTAACCAGGGAGTAACGAAGCACGGTGAAGCTTTCTTT. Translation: CACNQGVTKHGEAFF. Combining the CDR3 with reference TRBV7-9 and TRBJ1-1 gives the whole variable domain DTGVSQNPRHKITKRGQNVTFRCDPISEHNRLYWYRQTLGQGPEFLTYFQNEAQLEKSRLLSDRFSAERPKGSFSTLEIQRTEQGDSAMYLCACNQGVTKHGEAFFGQGTRLTVV.

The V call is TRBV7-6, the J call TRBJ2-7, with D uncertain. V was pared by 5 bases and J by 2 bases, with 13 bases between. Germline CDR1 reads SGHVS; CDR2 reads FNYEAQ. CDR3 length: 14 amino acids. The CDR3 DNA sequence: TGTGCCAGCAGCCCCCGGCTGTTAACCTACGAGCAGTACTTC. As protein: CASSPRLLTYEQYF.

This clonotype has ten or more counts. This CDR3 reads CASSRSGADEQFF. In DNA form, the CDR3 reads TGTGCCAGCAGTCGATCAGGGGCAGATGAGCAGTTCTTC. The chain joins TRBV6-6 to TRBJ2-1; D possibly corresponds to TRBD1 (6 bases). The CDR3 is 13 residues long. V was cut by 5 bases and J by 8 bases, with 13 bases left in between. CDR1 MNHNY and CDR2 SVGAGI come from the germline V gene (reference sequence).

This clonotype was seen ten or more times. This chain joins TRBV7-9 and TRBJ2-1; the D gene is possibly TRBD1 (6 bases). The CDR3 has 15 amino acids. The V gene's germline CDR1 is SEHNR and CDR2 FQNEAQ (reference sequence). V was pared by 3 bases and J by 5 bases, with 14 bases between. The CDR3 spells CASSFRDKPHNEQFF. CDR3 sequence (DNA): TGTGCCAGCAGCTTTCGGGACAAGCCCCACAATGAGCAGTTCTTC.

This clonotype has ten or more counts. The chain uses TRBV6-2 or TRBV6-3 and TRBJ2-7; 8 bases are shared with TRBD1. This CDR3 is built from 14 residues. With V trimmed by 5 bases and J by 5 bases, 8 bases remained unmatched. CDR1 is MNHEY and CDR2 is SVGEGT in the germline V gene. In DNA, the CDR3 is TGTGCCAGCAGTGTGACAGGGGAGATCAACGAGCAGTACTTC. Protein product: CASSVTGEINEQYF.

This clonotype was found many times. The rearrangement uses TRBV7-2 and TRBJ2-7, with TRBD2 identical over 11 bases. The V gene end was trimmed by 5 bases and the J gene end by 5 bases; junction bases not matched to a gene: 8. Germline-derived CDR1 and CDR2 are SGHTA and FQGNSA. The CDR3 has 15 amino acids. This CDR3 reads CASSPTSGSRDEQYF. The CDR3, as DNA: TGTGCCAGCAGCCCTACTAGCGGGAGTCGGGACGAGCAGTACTTC.

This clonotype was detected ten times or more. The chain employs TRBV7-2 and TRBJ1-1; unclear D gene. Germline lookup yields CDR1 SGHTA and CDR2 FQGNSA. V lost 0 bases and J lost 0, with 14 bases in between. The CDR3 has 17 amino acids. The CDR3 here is CASSLASGSVMNTEAFF. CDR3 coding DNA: TGTGCCAGCAGCTTAGCGTCAGGTTCAGTGATGAACACTGAAGCTTTCTTT.

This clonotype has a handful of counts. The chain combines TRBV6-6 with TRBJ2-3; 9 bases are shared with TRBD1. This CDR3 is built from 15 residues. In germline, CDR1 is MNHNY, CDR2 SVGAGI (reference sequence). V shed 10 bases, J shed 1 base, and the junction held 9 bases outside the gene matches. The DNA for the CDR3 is TGTGCCACCCATCTGGGGGACAGGGGCACAGATACGCAGTATTTT. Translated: CATHLGDRGTDTQYF.

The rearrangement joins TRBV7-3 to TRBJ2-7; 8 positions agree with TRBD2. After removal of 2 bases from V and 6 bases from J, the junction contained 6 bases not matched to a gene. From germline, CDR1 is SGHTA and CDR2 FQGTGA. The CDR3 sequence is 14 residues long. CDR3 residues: CASSLGGGTSEQYF. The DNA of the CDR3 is TGTGCCAGCAGCTTAGGAGGGGGGACTAGCGAGCAGTACTTC.

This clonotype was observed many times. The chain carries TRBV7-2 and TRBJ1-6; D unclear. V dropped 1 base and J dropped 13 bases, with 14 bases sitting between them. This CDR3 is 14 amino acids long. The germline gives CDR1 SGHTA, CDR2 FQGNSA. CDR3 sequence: CASSLEVPSGPLHF. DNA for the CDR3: TGTGCCAGCAGCTTAGAAGTCCCCTCGGGTCCCCTCCACTTT.

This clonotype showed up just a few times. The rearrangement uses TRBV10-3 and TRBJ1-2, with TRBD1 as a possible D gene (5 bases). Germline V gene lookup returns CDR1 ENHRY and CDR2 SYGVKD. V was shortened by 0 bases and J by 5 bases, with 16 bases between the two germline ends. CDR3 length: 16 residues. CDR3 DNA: TGTGCCATCAGTGAGTCGTCAGGGCCAAGGGAGTATGGCTACACCTTC. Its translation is CAISESSGPREYGYTF.

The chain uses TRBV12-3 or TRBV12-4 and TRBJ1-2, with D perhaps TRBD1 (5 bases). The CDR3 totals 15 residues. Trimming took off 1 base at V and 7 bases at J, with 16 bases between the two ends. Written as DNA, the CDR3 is TGTGCCAGCAGTTTAGAGCCCAGGGATCGGTCTGGCTACACCTTC. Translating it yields CASSLEPRDRSGYTF.